Presented here are 11 T cell receptor beta chains from one specimen sequenced in a study of vaccination and CD4 T cells after COVID-19. No antigen has been assigned to these receptors. Treatment described: roughly ten-day PBMC culture with coronavirus spike peptide pools or control peptides (ViraFEST assay). With the Oncomine TCR Beta short-read assay, DNA from cultured CD4+ T cells was sequenced. Each CDR3 protein is one row after TCRdb ran MiXCR on the PCR reads. The table has 20,000 to 25,000 distinct CDR3 sequences, 67% seen once. The source was CD4+ T cells from blood, cultured in vitro, collected after SARS-CoV-2 vaccination. All receptors come from a human donor who received a COVID-19 vaccine.

The chain uses TRBV20-1 and TRBJ1-2, with 8 bases aligning to TRBD1. V shed 2 bases and J 4 bases; nucleotides not matched to a gene: 9. The CDR3 length is 15 residues. The V gene's germline CDR1 is DFQATT and CDR2 SNEGSKA (reference sequence). The CDR3 DNA is TGCAGTGCTAGACTCAATCGACAGGGGACCTATGGCTACACCTTC. Translation gives CSARLNRQGTYGYTF.

The chain is built from TRBV20-1 and TRBJ1-5, with 7 bases fitting TRBD1. The germline CDR1 and CDR2 sequences are DFQATT and SNEGSKA (reference sequence). V lost 5 bases, J lost 0 bases, and 1 base stayed unmatched. There are 13 residues in the CDR3. In nucleotides, the CDR3 is TGCAGTGCTTGGGACAGTAGCAATCAGCCCCAGCATTTT. Translation: CSAWDSSNQPQHF.

The rearrangement uses TRBV21-1 and TRBJ2-3; the table assigns TRBD2, which was not confirmed against the DNA. TRBV21-1 is annotated as a pseudogene. The CDR3 has 17 amino acids. CDR3 amino acids: CASSKNLAGGRSDTQYF. The CDR3 coding sequence is TGTGCCAGCAGCAAAAACCTAGCGGGGGGACGTTCGGATACGCAGTATTTT.

This clonotype was observed a few times. The gene calls are TRBV7-6 and TRBJ1-2; D might be TRBD1 (5 bases). Germline V CDR1 and CDR2: SGHVS, FNYEAQ. The CDR3 runs 13 residues. The germline V and J ends were trimmed by 1 base and 8 bases, with 11 bases remaining between them. The CDR3, as DNA: TGTGCCAGCAGCTTAGTCAGAGGGGAGGGCTACACCTTC. Protein: CASSLVRGEGYTF. Complete variable domain (other parts from reference TRBV7-6 and TRBJ1-2): GAGVSQSPRYKVTKRGQDVALRCDPISGHVSLYWYRQALGQGPEFLTYFNYEAQQDKSGLPNDRFSAERPEGSISTLTIQRTEQRDSAMYRCASSLVRGEGYTFGSGTRLTVV.

The table lists this clonotype with a few counts. The chain couples TRBV19 to TRBJ1-6; 7 nucleotides line up with TRBD1. Germline V lookup: CDR1 LNHDA, CDR2 SQIVND (reference sequence). The length of the CDR3 is 14 residues. Losses at the gene ends were 6 bases for V and 3 bases for J; bases not matched to a gene: 2. The CDR3 is CASRTGVYNSPLHF. Here the CDR3 DNA reads TGTGCCAGTAGAACAGGGGTCTATAATTCACCCCTCCACTTT.

The gene calls are TRBV20-1 and TRBJ2-4; 7 nucleotides agree with TRBD1. This CDR3 is 15 amino acids long. V lost 0 bases, J lost 3 bases, and 5 bases stayed unmatched. Germline V CDR1 and CDR2: DFQATT, SNEGSKA (reference sequence). CDR3 nucleotide sequence: TGCAGTGCTAGAGAACAGGGGTTTGACAAAAACATTCAGTACTTC. Amino acids: CSAREQGFDKNIQYF.

The chain carries TRBV20-1 and TRBJ2-3; D not certain. Trimming took off 0 bases at V and 0 bases at J, with 4 bases between the two ends. CDR3 size: 13 residues. Germline CDR1 reads DFQATT; CDR2 reads SNEGSKA (reference sequence). The CDR3 bases are TGCAGTGCTAGAGATGCTAGCACAGATACGCAGTATTTT. Protein: CSARDASTDTQYF.

This clonotype was counted a single time. V usage is TRBV6-5 and J usage is TRBJ2-7; TRBD1 might be the D (6 bases). The CDR3 is 15 amino acids. V shed 0 bases and J shed 1 base, with 10 bases lying between them. The germline V gene has CDR1 MNHEY and CDR2 SVGAGI. CDR3 nucleotides: TGTGCCAGCAGTTACTCGAGGGACACATCCTACGAGCAGTACTTC. This codes for CASSYSRDTSYEQYF.

A few counts support this clonotype. This chain connects TRBV12-3 or TRBV12-4 to TRBJ1-6; D unresolved. This CDR3 region has 14 residues. V shed 5 bases and J shed 6 bases, with 11 bases lying between them. CDR3 DNA sequence: TGTGCCAGCAGTCGGGGAAACTCTAATTCACCCCTCCACTTT. This codes for CASSRGNSNSPLHF.

The chain carries TRBV20-1 and TRBJ1-5; the D is unclear. The V gene lost 6 bases and the J gene lost 3 bases, with 18 bases spanning the gap. Germline V CDR1 and CDR2: DFQATT, SNEGSKA (reference sequence). There are 15 residues in the CDR3. CDR3 sequence: CSARGTGDINQPQHF. The CDR3 bases are TGCAGTGCCCGGGGTACCGGGGATATCAATCAGCCCCAGCATTTT.

V is TRBV24-1 and J is TRBJ2-3; D possibly corresponds to TRBD2 (5 bases). The V and J ends lost 9 bases and 0 bases respectively, with 12 bases between them. Germline V gene sequence: CDR1 KGHDR, CDR2 SFDVKD. The CDR3 length is 14 residues. CDR3 nucleotide sequence: TGTGCCACCGGGCCACCGGGGAGCACAGATACGCAGTATTTT. As protein: CATGPPGSTDTQYF.